This T cell receptor (beta chain) derives from a study of molecular identifiers for immune sequencing clone quantification. In the study overall: The replicate experiment used RNA from approximately 20,000 or 100,000 naive CD8 cells. This RNA was split into five aliquots, and four of them were sequenced.

Comments on this clonotype: Its antigen is as yet unknown. Given a much more abundant clone one base away, this may be a read error.

The germline V and J ends were trimmed by 3 bases and 4 bases, with 11 bases remaining between them. Germline assignment: CDR1 SGDLS and CDR2 YYNGEE. The CDR3 consists of 14 residues. Using its own MiXCR run on the PCR reads, TCRdb lists one record per CDR3 protein. The data show roughly 100,000 distinct CDR3 sequences, under 40% seen once. Study-wide points: Clone sizes could be underestimated for highly expanded clones when identical TCR molecules share a barcode.

The chain couples TRBV9 to TRBJ1-5; D gene ambiguous. The origin of this receptor is a human donor in good health. Some libraries in this study had Jurkat cell RNA spiked in. Sequenced material: naive CD8+ T cells from blood, with Jurkat cell RNA spiked in. Subset here: FACS-sorted CD8+CD4-CCR7+CD45RA+ naive T cells. This CDR3 is CASSAEDFNQPQHF. DNA for the CDR3: TGTGCCAGCAGCGCAGAGGATTTTAATCAGCCCCAGCATTTT. The full variable domain, rest sourced from reference TRBV9 and TRBJ1-5, is DSGVTQTPKHLITATGQRVTLRCSPRSGDLSVYWYQQSLDQGLQFLIQYYNGEERAKGNILERFSAQQFPDLHSELNLSSLELGDSALYFCASSAEDFNQPQHFGDGTRLSIL.